These 27 T cell receptor beta chains were sequenced from one sample in a study of OX40 agonist ivuxolimab in advanced cancers. Assay used: immunoSEQ multiplex PCR; TCRdb lists only in-frame clones, some missing. The sample lists fewer than 50,000 clones, roughly four fifths occurring once. Sample: CD4+ or CD8+ T cells sorted from blood, taken in a trial of the OX40 agonist ivuxolimab. These receptors were collected from an adult with an advanced solid tumor such as melanoma, head and neck, liver or kidney cancer.

The chain couples TRBV5-1 to TRBJ1-2, with TRBD1 matching 9 bases. The length of the CDR3 is 16 residues. The trim removed 0 bases at V and 8 bases at J, leaving 11 bases unmatched. CDR1 and CDR2 (germline): SGHRS, YFSETQ. The CDR3 is CASSLEPGQGPGGYTF. The DNA for the CDR3 is TGCGCCAGCAGCTTGGAACCGGGACAGGGCCCTGGCGGCTACACCTTC. Complete variable domain (other parts from reference TRBV5-1 and TRBJ1-2): KAGVTQTPRYLIKTRGQQVTLSCSPISGHRSVSWYQQTPGQGLQFLFEYFSETQRNKGNFPGRFSGRQFSNSRSEMNVSTLELGDSALYLCASSLEPGQGPGGYTFGSGTRLTVV.

This clone was recorded once. The rearrangement joins TRBV5-4 to TRBJ2-1; 8 positions agree with TRBD2. Germline V CDR1 and CDR2: SGHNT, YYREEE (reference sequence). The CDR3 loop spans 15 amino acids. V gave up 3 bases and J gave up 5 bases; unmatched junction bases: 7. The CDR3 reads CASSWSGGPNNEQFF. CDR3 coding DNA: TGTGCCAGCAGCTGGAGCGGGGGCCCCAACAATGAGCAGTTCTTC.

The table lists this clone with a count of one. CDR3 protein: CASSDPGGAPGELFF. In DNA, the CDR3 is TGCGCCAGCAGTGACCCAGGGGGCGCACCTGGGGAGCTGTTTTTT. The gene calls are TRBV10-1 and TRBJ2-2, with 8 bases lining up with TRBD1. In germline, CDR1 is WNHNN, CDR2 SYGVQD (reference sequence). The junction had 8 bases not matched to a gene; V was cut back by 3 bases and J by 8 bases. CDR3 length: 15 residues.

The chain has TRBV11-2 and TRBJ2-7, with D unclear. Trimming removed 3 bases at V and 1 base at J, with 7 bases between. The CDR3 is 13 amino acids. The germline gives CDR1 SGHAT, CDR2 FQNNGV. The CDR3 reads CASSFGRSYEQYV. The CDR3 coding sequence is TGTGCCAGCAGCTTTGGGCGTTCCTACGAGCAGTACGTC.

This sequence joins TRBV6-6 and TRBJ1-1, with 8 nucleotides matching TRBD1. J lost 4 bases, V lost 11 bases, and 6 bases had no gene match. This CDR3 has 12 residues. CDR1 and CDR2 from the germline V gene are MNHNY and SVGAGI (reference sequence). Here the CDR3 DNA reads TGTGCCCTAAGACAGGGGAGCACTGAAGCTTTCTTT. Its translation is CALRQGSTEAFF.

This chain uses TRBV10-3 with TRBJ2-7, with D perhaps TRBD1 (6 bases). Trimming took off 0 bases at V and 9 bases at J, with 9 bases between the two ends. The germline V gene encodes CDR1 ENHRY and CDR2 SYGVKD. The CDR3 has 12 residues. Written as DNA, the CDR3 is TGTGCCATCAGTGAGTCAGTACAGGGGCAGTACTTC. This codes for CAISESVQGQYF.

This clone has only a few counts. The chain couples TRBV5-4 to TRBJ2-1; D is unclear. Trimming shortened V by 3 bases and J by 2 bases, and 12 bases separated the two germline ends. This CDR3 has 15 amino acids. Germline V gene lookup returns CDR1 SGHNT and CDR2 YYREEE (reference sequence). The CDR3 sequence is CASSSSGGAYNEQFF. Here the CDR3 DNA reads TGTGCCAGCAGCTCGTCGGGTGGAGCCTACAATGAGCAGTTCTTC.

The rearrangement links TRBV12-5 to TRBJ2-2, with 11 bases lining up with TRBD1. Germline V CDR1 and CDR2: LGHNT, FRNRAP. Losses at the gene ends were 8 bases for V and 5 bases for J; bases not matched to a gene: 13. The CDR3 is 17 amino acids. The CDR3 sequence is CASRGPGTGGGTGELFF. The CDR3 nucleotides are TGTGCTAGTAGGGGACCCGGGACAGGGGGGGGTACCGGGGAGCTGTTTTTT. Combining the CDR3 with reference TRBV12-5 and TRBJ2-2 gives the whole variable domain DARVTQTPRHKVTEMGQEVTMRCQPILGHNTVFWYRQTMMQGLELLAYFRNRAPLDDSGMPKDRFSAEMPDATLATLKIQPSEPRDSAVYFCASRGPGTGGGTGELFFGEGSRLTVL.

The chain has TRBV15 and TRBJ2-3, with D unresolved. Germline CDR1 and CDR2: LNHNV and YYDKDF (reference sequence). The CDR3 extends over 14 amino acids. The ends were cut back, 1 base at V and 5 bases at J, with 10 bases in the middle. The CDR3 DNA reads TGTGCCACCAGCAGAGTCTTAGCAGAAGATACGCAGTATTTT. Protein sequence: CATSRVLAEDTQYF.

The chain has TRBV5-1 and TRBJ1-1, with D perhaps matching TRBD1 (5 bases). Germline lookup yields CDR1 SGHRS and CDR2 YFSETQ. The CDR3 runs to 14 residues. The V end was cut by 4 bases, the J end by 3 bases, with 13 bases between. As DNA, the CDR3 is TGCGCCAGCAGCCCTCAGGGAGGGGACACTGAAGCTTTCTTT. Translating gives CASSPQGGDTEAFF.

The genes are TRBV7-3 and TRBJ2-1; 7 bases are a match to TRBD2. The CDR3 has 15 amino acids. Germline CDR1 is SGHTA and CDR2 is FQGTGA. The trim removed 5 bases at V and 3 bases at J, leaving 7 bases unmatched. CDR3 nucleotide sequence: TGTGCCAGCAGCCCCTTGGCTAGCGGCTACAATGAGCAGTTCTTC. Protein product: CASSPLASGYNEQFF.

This chain links TRBV5-1 with TRBJ2-7; D perhaps matches TRBD2 (5 bases). The ends were cut back, 0 bases at V and 2 bases at J, with 6 bases in the middle. The CDR3 runs to 13 residues. CDR1 and CDR2 (germline): SGHRS, YFSETQ. CDR3 sequence: CASSLGGTYEQYF. DNA for the CDR3: TGCGCCAGCAGCTTGGGAGGGACCTACGAGCAGTACTTC.

This clone has more than one count but fewer than ten. This chain connects TRBV29-1 to TRBJ2-3, with D maybe TRBD2 (6 bases). CDR1 is SQVTM and CDR2 is ANQGSEA in the germline V gene. V was clipped by 0 bases and J by 3 bases, with 19 bases between them. The CDR3 runs 17 residues. This chain's CDR3 is CSVEDSTGTPQTDTQYF. The CDR3 region has the DNA TGCAGCGTTGAAGATTCGACCGGGACTCCCCAGACAGATACGCAGTATTTT.

The rearrangement uses TRBV7-9 and TRBJ1-2, with D possibly being TRBD1 (6 bases). Deletions cut 1 base from V and 1 base from J, with 19 bases between. Per germline, CDR1 SEHNR and CDR2 FQNEAQ (reference sequence). The CDR3 loop spans 18 amino acids. The CDR3 here is CASSLGLGDTGGNYGYTF. The CDR3 coding sequence is TGTGCCAGCAGCTTAGGCCTGGGGGACACCGGAGGTAACTATGGCTACACCTTC. Complete variable domain (other parts from reference TRBV7-9 and TRBJ1-2): DTGVSQNPRHKITKRGQNVTFRCDPISEHNRLYWYRQTLGQGPEFLTYFQNEAQLEKSRLLSDRFSAERPKGSFSTLEIQRTEQGDSAMYLCASSLGLGDTGGNYGYTFGSGTRLTVV.

This clone was picked up a small number of times. The chain links TRBV5-4 to TRBJ1-3; D gene uncertain. CDR1 SGHNT and CDR2 YYREEE come from the germline V gene (reference sequence). The V and J ends lost 0 bases and 4 bases respectively, with 17 bases between them. There are 17 residues in the CDR3. CDR3 protein: CASSLVPSRTVGNTIYF. The CDR3, as DNA: TGTGCCAGCAGCTTGGTACCCTCACGGACGGTGGGAAACACCATATATTTT.

The rearrangement uses TRBV2 and TRBJ2-6; TRBD1 matches 9 bases. The CDR3 loop spans 16 amino acids. Germline loops: CDR1 SNHLY, CDR2 FYNNEI. V dropped 4 bases and J dropped 4; count of bases not matched to a gene: 5. The CDR3 loop is CASSVQGAMGANVLTF. In nucleotides, the CDR3 is TGTGCCAGCAGTGTACAGGGGGCGATGGGGGCCAACGTCCTGACTTTC.

CDR3 nucleotide sequence: TGTGCCAGTAGTATGACTAGCGGGCTCACAGATACGCAGTATTTT. It yields the protein CASSMTSGLTDTQYF. This chain joins TRBV19 and TRBJ2-3, with 10 positions matching TRBD2. The junction had 2 bases not matched to a gene; V was cut back by 3 bases and J by 2 bases. From germline, CDR1 is LNHDA and CDR2 SQIVND (reference sequence). The CDR3 is 15 amino acids.

V usage is TRBV10-3 and J usage is TRBJ2-1; D may correspond to TRBD1 or TRBD2 (5 bases each). The CDR3 covers 14 residues. Trimming stripped 10 bases from V and 0 bases from J, with 13 bases between. Germline CDR1 is ENHRY and CDR2 is SYGVKD. Here the CDR3 reads CATLRGLSYNEQFF. The DNA for the CDR3 is TGTGCCACCCTTCGGGGCCTCTCCTACAATGAGCAGTTCTTC.

The CDR3 loop reads CSVEDTGRGRPTSYNEQFF. DNA for the CDR3: TGCAGCGTTGAAGATACGGGCAGGGGGCGGCCTACCTCCTACAATGAGCAGTTCTTC. The gene calls are TRBV29-1 and TRBJ2-1; TRBD1 agrees at 8 bases. Trimming cost V 0 bases and J 0 bases; bases outside gene matches: 13. Looked up from germline, CDR1 is SQVTM and CDR2 is ANQGSEA. There are 19 residues in the CDR3.

J is TRBJ1-1 and V is TRBV7-8; D is perhaps TRBD1 (5 bases). Germline CDR1 SGHVS, CDR2 FQNEAQ. The CDR3 length is 15 residues. Deletions cut 3 bases from V and 0 bases from J, with 11 bases between. The CDR3 is CASSFRVGMNTEAFF. The CDR3, as DNA: TGTGCCAGCAGCTTCAGGGTTGGGATGAACACTGAAGCTTTCTTT.

The DNA of the CDR3 is TGTGCCAGCAGCGTAGGTCTAGCGGTTAGCTCCTACGAGCAGTACTTC. Its translation is CASSVGLAVSSYEQYF. The rearrangement links TRBV9 to TRBJ2-7, with 7 nucleotides matching TRBD2. Germline loops: CDR1 SGDLS, CDR2 YYNGEE. The J segment lost 0 bases and the V segment lost 0 bases, leaving 6 bases of the junction unmatched. The CDR3 runs 16 residues.

The V gene is TRBV5-1, the J gene TRBJ2-7, with TRBD2 as a possible D gene (6 bases). Germline CDR1 is SGHRS and CDR2 is YFSETQ. The CDR3 contains 15 residues. Deletions cut 0 bases from V and 5 bases from J, with 15 bases between. The CDR3 protein is CASSLAPAGSDEQYF. The CDR3 DNA follows: TGCGCCAGCAGCTTGGCCCCCGCCGGGAGCGACGAGCAGTACTTC.

This clone was picked up a small number of times. The chain couples TRBV4-3 to TRBJ1-2, with D possibly being TRBD1 (5 bases). V was pared by 1 base and J by 9 bases, with 12 bases between. Per germline, CDR1 LGHNA and CDR2 YSLEER. The CDR3 has 13 residues. CDR3 sequence: CASSQVGWGSYTF. DNA for the CDR3: TGCGCCAGCAGCCAAGTGGGGTGGGGGAGCTACACCTTC.

The rearrangement joins TRBV12-5 to TRBJ2-2; D is unresolved. The CDR3 is 15 amino acids. Germline values: CDR1 LGHNT, CDR2 FRNRAP. Trimming left V 6 bases short and J 0 bases short, with 11 bases between. As DNA, the CDR3 is TGTGCTAGTGGCAACCAAGATACGAACACCGGGGAGCTGTTTTTT. Its protein is CASGNQDTNTGELFF. The whole variable domain, filled in from reference TRBV12-5 and TRBJ2-2, reads DARVTQTPRHKVTEMGQEVTMRCQPILGHNTVFWYRQTMMQGLELLAYFRNRAPLDDSGMPKDRFSAEMPDATLATLKIQPSEPRDSAVYFCASGNQDTNTGELFFGEGSRLTVL.

The genes are TRBV5-4 and TRBJ1-1; possibly TRBD1 for D (5 bases). V was pared by 0 bases and J by 11 bases, with 20 bases between. The CDR3 contains 15 residues. Germline V gives CDR1 SGHNT, CDR2 YYREEE (reference sequence). CDR3 residues: CASSLDQTASRVAFF. Here the CDR3 DNA reads TGTGCCAGCAGCTTGGATCAGACAGCCTCCCGGGTGGCTTTCTTT.

The rearrangement links TRBV2 to TRBJ1-2, with D perhaps TRBD1 (5 bases). CDR1 and CDR2 (germline): SNHLY, FYNNEI. Trimming pared 7 bases from V and 4 bases from J, leaving 22 bases between. The CDR3 loop spans 16 amino acids. The CDR3: CASNPLGIEGRYGYTF. In DNA form, the CDR3 reads TGTGCCAGCAATCCCCTTGGGATAGAGGGGCGCTATGGCTACACCTTC.

This chain links TRBV19 with TRBJ2-1; D is perhaps TRBD1 (5 bases). Germline-derived CDR1 and CDR2 are LNHDA and SQIVND (reference sequence). V was clipped by 2 bases and J by 2 bases, with 7 bases between them. This CDR3 has 14 amino acids. This CDR3 reads CASSIRGPYNEQFF. CDR3 DNA sequence: TGTGCCAGTAGTATAAGGGGCCCCTACAATGAGCAGTTCTTC.